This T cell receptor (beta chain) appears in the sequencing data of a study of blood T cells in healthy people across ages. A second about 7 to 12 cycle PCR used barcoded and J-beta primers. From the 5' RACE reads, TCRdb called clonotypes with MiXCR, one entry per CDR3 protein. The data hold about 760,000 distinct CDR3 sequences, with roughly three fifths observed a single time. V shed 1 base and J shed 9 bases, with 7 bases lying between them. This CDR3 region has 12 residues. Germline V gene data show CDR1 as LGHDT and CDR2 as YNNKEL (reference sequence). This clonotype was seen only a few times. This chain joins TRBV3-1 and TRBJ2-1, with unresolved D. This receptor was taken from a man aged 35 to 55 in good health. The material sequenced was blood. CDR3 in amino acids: CASSQVTSEQFF. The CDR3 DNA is TGTGCCAGCAGCCAAGTGACCTCTGAGCAGTTCTTC.